The T cell receptor beta chain described here comes from a study of T cell responses to AZD1222 COVID-19 vaccine (dated by TCRdb to about 2021). Study-level background: TCR sequencing was performed for some 250 trial participants, of whom about 200 were given two doses of AZD1222 and approximately 26 were given two doses of MenACWY control vaccine. Trial participants were enrolled by age into 18-55, 56-69 and 70-plus year subgroups, with about 150, 27 and 61 TCR-sequenced participants respectively. The full study reports these points: Participants were mostly white British and included more females than males, and it was suggested by the authors that clonal diversity may have been underestimated. No day 14 peak-response samples were available, so repertoires were characterized only after the peak T cell response. Conclusions about previously exposed vaccinees are limited, since just six AZD1222 recipients were seropositive for SARS-CoV-2 at baseline. The 56-69-year group was small, and its depth increase did not reach significance, likely because of low power. Reportedly, close to half of the unique spike-specific TCRs recognized epitopes lying outside the regions that are mutated in the B.1.351 and B.1.1.7 variants. After two AZD1222 doses, spike-specific TCR breadth and depth were significantly higher than at day 0 and than in MenACWY recipients. Vaccine-associated CD4 TCRs spanned the whole spike protein, with dominant responses in regions 160-218 and 743-854.

The CDR3 regions of human TCRbeta chains were analyzed by immunosequencing. The study's processing was this. TCRs in the repertoires were compared against a reference library of SARS-CoV-2-specific TCRs that had been generated with the MIRA antigen-specificity platform. Breadth was defined as the fraction of unique TCRs that were SARS-CoV-2-associated. Depth was defined as the fraction of total T cells that were SARS-CoV-2-associated. Using the MIRA data, each spike-specific TCR was mapped to the spike region that the TCR reacts to and placed in a CD4 or CD8 class. Log10-transformed breadth and depth values were compared by one-way ANOVA with Sidak's multiple comparisons tests. TCRdb provides this immuneACCESS table in a form limited to in-frame rearrangements. Some clones are lacking; in checked studies, under half of them reflect an unresolved V gene, and why the rest are absent is not known. V, J and clone size were drawn from that table, and D and trimming were deduced from the DNA. The sample yields 77,000 or so clones; approximately 89% were counted once. The ten largest account for 28% of the sample.

Taken with the paper, the label for time point translates to: about 28 days (+/-7) after the second vaccine dose. Because spike-specific TCR depth and breadth did not differ between the two schedules, AZD1222 recipients who got a second dose at roughly 4 weeks were pooled with those who got a second dose at roughly 12 weeks. Vaccinee samples came from UK trials COV001 and COV002, including a single-blind randomized controlled phase 2/3 trial of AZD1222 (ChAdOx1 nCoV-19) in healthy adults. Trial participant PBMC samples were collected at day 0 and day 28 after the second dose for TCRbeta chain sequencing. From a lookup of the germline V gene, CDR1 and CDR2 are SGHRS and YFSETQ. The CDR3 covers 15 residues, taking in both the cysteine and the phenylalanine. The retained sequence is limited to the CDR3, 45 bases, with the frame set at the first base. From V the trimming removes 4 bases and from J it removes 0 bases, while the gene matches leave 3 bases of the junction unaccounted for.

Remarks on this clone: This clone's antigen is unknown. Base qualities are missing; no much larger clone stands one base away.

This receptor was obtained from an adult who received the AZD1222 COVID-19 vaccine. The source was peripheral blood, collected 28 days after the second AZD1222 dose. The sequence joins TRBV5-1 to TRBJ2-1, and 8 bases in between align with TRBD1. This receptor carries the CDR3 CASSRGQGSYNEQFF. DNA sequence: TGCGCCAGCAGCCGAGGACAGGGCTCCTACAATGAGCAGTTCTTC.